This entry lists 28 T cell receptor beta chains sequenced from one sample in a study of CD8 T cells in Susac syndrome. Random hexamers served to reverse transcribe roughly 0.5 to 1 ug RNA. TCRdb re-analysed the immunoSEQ multiplex PCR reads in MiXCR, keeping a single row per CDR3 protein. The sample records roughly 150,000 distinct CDR3 sequences, around 95% being singletons. The sample comprised CD8+ T cells from PBMCs. The receptors derive from a human donor with multiple sclerosis.

This chain links TRBV27 with TRBJ1-2; the D is unclear. V gave up 5 bases and J gave up 4 bases, with 11 bases separating them. CDR3 length equals 13 residues. From germline, CDR1 is MNHEY and CDR2 SMNVEV (reference sequence). The CDR3 loop reads CASSTHPFYGYTF. The CDR3, as DNA: TGTGCCAGCAGTACCCACCCTTTCTATGGCTACACCTTC.

The genes are TRBV15 and TRBJ1-2; D is undetermined. Germline assignment: CDR1 LNHNV and CDR2 YYDKDF (reference sequence). The CDR3 sequence is 16 residues long. Trimming left V 0 bases short and J 4 bases short, with 15 bases between. The CDR3: CATSRDLITRVYGYTF. The CDR3 DNA reads as TGTGCCACCAGCAGAGACCTAATAACGAGGGTCTATGGCTACACCTTC.

The V call is TRBV20-1, the J call TRBJ1-1; 8 nucleotides align to TRBD1. The CDR3 is 14 residues long. The germline gives CDR1 DFQATT, CDR2 SNEGSKA (reference sequence). With V trimmed by 1 base and J by 1 base, 2 bases remained unmatched. Here the CDR3 DNA reads TGCAGTGCTAGAGTGGGGACAGGGAACACTGAAGCTTTCTTT. Translating it yields CSARVGTGNTEAFF.

The rearrangement uses TRBV30 and TRBJ2-2; 8 positions match TRBD1. Germline trimming cut 5 bases from V and 1 base from J; bases unmatched to any gene: 6. Germline-derived CDR1 and CDR2 are GTSNPN and SVGIG (reference sequence). There are 15 residues in the CDR3. The CDR3 DNA reads as TGTGCCTGGGAGACCGGGACAGGGAACACCGGGGAGCTGTTTTTT. This sequence encodes CAWETGTGNTGELFF.

V usage is TRBV29-1 and J usage is TRBJ2-6; D is unresolved. There are 16 residues in the CDR3. CDR1 and CDR2 from the germline V gene are SQVTM and ANQGSEA. V gave up 4 bases and J gave up 4 bases, with 17 bases separating them. The CDR3 sequence: CSVVLSGVSGANVLTF. The CDR3 DNA is TGCAGCGTTGTATTGTCAGGAGTCTCCGGGGCCAACGTCCTGACTTTC.

The count of this clonotype is one. The rearrangement uses TRBV30 and TRBJ1-2; D unresolved. CDR1 GTSNPN and CDR2 SVGIG come from the germline V gene (reference sequence). V was shortened by 2 bases and J by 6 bases, with 16 bases between the two germline ends. This CDR3 spans 14 amino acids. The CDR3 region has the DNA TGTGCCTGGAGTCCGGACGGAGTCGGGCATGGCTACACCTTC. Its translation: CAWSPDGVGHGYTF.

This rearrangement joins TRBV27 to TRBJ1-1; no definite D call. The length of the CDR3 is 14 residues. V was cut by 6 bases and J by 0 bases, with 11 bases left in between. The germline V gene encodes CDR1 MNHEY and CDR2 SMNVEV (reference sequence). The CDR3 sequence is CASRLKQMNTEAFF. In DNA, the CDR3 is TGTGCCAGCAGGTTAAAGCAAATGAACACTGAAGCTTTCTTT.

The genes are TRBV4-1 and TRBJ2-1, with TRBD1 matching over 8 bases. Germline V gene lookup returns CDR1 MGHRA and CDR2 YSYEKL. Trimming cost V 4 bases and J 6 bases; bases outside gene matches: 5. The CDR3 spans 14 residues. The CDR3 nucleotides read TGCGCCAGCAGCCCAGGGGGCGCGGGCAATGAGCAGTTCTTC. Translation gives CASSPGGAGNEQFF.

The rearrangement joins TRBV20-1 to TRBJ2-2; D is possibly TRBD1 (6 bases). V lost 4 bases and J lost 0, with 21 bases in between. There are 18 residues in the CDR3. Looked up from germline, CDR1 is DFQATT and CDR2 is SNEGSKA (reference sequence). The CDR3 spells CSAIRQGLTLANTGELFF. In DNA form, the CDR3 reads TGCAGTGCTATTAGGCAGGGGTTAACCCTCGCGAACACCGGGGAGCTGTTTTTT.

The gene calls are TRBV15 and TRBJ2-7, with D tentatively TRBD2 (6 bases). CDR3 length: 14 residues. Germline CDR1 reads LNHNV; CDR2 reads YYDKDF (reference sequence). The V end was cut by 3 bases, the J end by 5 bases, with 14 bases between. The CDR3 DNA follows: TGTGCCACCAGCAGCGTCCCGGGGGTCAACGAGCAGTACTTC. Translating gives CATSSVPGVNEQYF. Combining the CDR3 with reference TRBV15 and TRBJ2-7 gives the whole variable domain DAMVIQNPRYQVTQFGKPVTLSCSQTLNHNVMYWYQQKSSQAPKLLFHYYDKDFNNEADTPDNFQSRRPNTSFCFLDIRSPGLGDTAMYLCATSSVPGVNEQYFGPGTRLTVT.

The chain combines TRBV15 with TRBJ1-1, with unresolved D. CDR1 and CDR2 (germline): LNHNV, YYDKDF (reference sequence). With 1 base removed from V and 8 bases from J, the gap between germline ends came to 11 bases. This CDR3 has 13 residues. This CDR3 is CATSRGWREEAFF. The CDR3 DNA is TGTGCCACCAGCAGAGGGTGGAGGGAAGAAGCTTTCTTT.

V gene TRBV29-1 combines with J gene TRBJ2-7; TRBD2 matches 12 bases. The V and J ends lost 6 bases and 4 bases, in that order; junction bases with no gene match: 4. Germline CDR1 is SQVTM and CDR2 is ANQGSEA. The CDR3 spans 13 residues. CDR3 loop: CSVRTSGVYEQYF. DNA for the CDR3: TGCAGCGTCCGGACTAGCGGGGTTTACGAGCAGTACTTC.

The chain couples TRBV2 to TRBJ2-7; D ambiguous. V was shortened by 3 bases and J by 0 bases, with 9 bases between the two germline ends. The CDR3 loop spans 14 amino acids. CDR1 SNHLY and CDR2 FYNNEI come from the germline V gene. The CDR3 loop is CASSDGRASYEQYF. CDR3 DNA: TGTGCCAGCAGTGATGGAAGGGCCTCCTACGAGCAGTACTTC.

The chain recombines TRBV7-9 with TRBJ1-2, with a possible D match to TRBD1 (6 bases). V was shortened by 4 bases and J by 6 bases, with 12 bases between the two germline ends. CDR1 SEHNR and CDR2 FQNEAQ come from the germline V gene (reference sequence). This CDR3 has 13 amino acids. CDR3 residues: CASSSWDINGYTF. DNA of the CDR3: TGTGCCAGCAGCTCCTGGGACATCAATGGCTACACCTTC.

The V and J genes are TRBV20-1 and TRBJ2-5; 9 positions match TRBD2. This CDR3 contains 15 residues. Germline CDR1 reads DFQATT; CDR2 reads SNEGSKA (reference sequence). After removal of 3 bases from V and 5 bases from J, the junction contained 10 bases not matched to a gene. The CDR3 here is CSASYQGTSLETQYF. The CDR3 DNA is TGCAGTGCTAGCTATCAAGGGACTAGCCTGGAGACCCAGTACTTC.

The CDR3 here is CSVDERGVHPPRDGYTF. The CDR3 coding sequence is TGCAGCGTTGACGAACGCGGGGTCCACCCCCCTAGAGATGGCTACACCTTC. J is TRBJ1-2 and V is TRBV29-1; the D is unclear. Per germline, CDR1 SQVTM and CDR2 ANQGSEA. V lost 3 bases, J lost 6 bases, and 26 bases lay in between. CDR3 length: 17 amino acids.

CDR3 loop: CASSHVKGGYTF. The CDR3 DNA is TGCGCCAGCAGCCATGTAAAGGGTGGCTACACCTTC. The chain employs TRBV4-1 and TRBJ1-2; D is undetermined. V was cut by 3 bases and J by 7 bases, with 9 bases left in between. Germline CDR1 MGHRA, CDR2 YSYEKL. The CDR3 extends over 12 amino acids.

V and J are TRBV9 and TRBJ2-5; a weak D match, TRBD2 (5 bases). The germline V gene encodes CDR1 SGDLS and CDR2 YYNGEE. The CDR3 length is 14 residues. Between the trimmed V and J ends, which lost 4 bases and 0 bases, there was a span of 10 bases. In DNA form, the CDR3 reads TGTGCCAGCAGCTCGGGGTCGTACCAAGAGACCCAGTACTTC. This translates into CASSSGSYQETQYF.

The chain joins TRBV7-9 to TRBJ1-1; D uncertain. The V gene's germline CDR1 is SEHNR and CDR2 FQNEAQ (reference sequence). The V and J ends lost 5 bases and 11 bases respectively, with 9 bases between them. The CDR3 is made up of 10 amino acids. CDR3: CASSLSGAFF. DNA for the CDR3: TGTGCCAGCAGCCTTAGTGGTGCTTTCTTT.

The J gene is TRBJ2-5, the V gene TRBV29-1; 7 nucleotides match TRBD2. In germline, CDR1 is SQVTM, CDR2 ANQGSEA. The CDR3 contains 13 residues. With 4 bases clipped from V and 5 bases from J, the junction kept 7 bases outside the gene matches. The CDR3 nucleotides are TGCAGCGTTGTAAGCGGGATCAGGGAGACCCAGTACTTC. It encodes CSVVSGIRETQYF.

The J gene is TRBJ2-1, the V gene TRBV12-3 or TRBV12-4; weak D call: TRBD2 (6 bases). V was cut by 5 bases and J by 5 bases, with 19 bases left in between. CDR3 length: 16 residues. The CDR3 region has the DNA TGTGCCAGCAGTATCCTTTCGGGGGAAGGAAACAATGAGCAGTTCTTC. Translated, it gives CASSILSGEGNNEQFF.

The chain couples TRBV2 to TRBJ1-1; D is undetermined. There are 10 residues in the CDR3. Germline CDR1 is SNHLY and CDR2 is FYNNEI. Trimming removed 6 bases at V and 5 bases at J, with 4 bases between. DNA of the CDR3: TGTGCCAGCAGCCGGACTGAAGCTTTCTTT. Its translation is CASSRTEAFF.

V and J are TRBV7-9 and TRBJ1-1; D is unclear. Trimming pared 1 base from V and 6 bases from J, leaving 6 bases between. This CDR3 spans 12 amino acids. Germline-derived CDR1 and CDR2 are SEHNR and FQNEAQ (reference sequence). The CDR3 DNA follows: TGTGCCAGCAGCTTAGGTACAGCTGAAGCTTTCTTT. As protein: CASSLGTAEAFF.

V and J are TRBV7-9 and TRBJ2-1; D may be TRBD1 (6 bases). This CDR3 is built from 12 residues. V gave up 6 bases and J gave up 7 bases, with 10 bases separating them. Germline CDR1 and CDR2: SEHNR and FQNEAQ (reference sequence). The CDR3: CASRLQGNEQFF. Here the CDR3 DNA reads TGTGCCAGCAGACTACAGGGTAATGAGCAGTTCTTC.

The V gene is TRBV5-6, the J gene TRBJ2-3; 10 nucleotides agree with TRBD1. From germline, CDR1 is SGHDT and CDR2 YYEEEE. The J segment lost 1 base and the V segment lost 4 bases, leaving 3 bases of the junction unmatched. The CDR3 spans 15 residues. CDR3 protein: CASSTGQGGTDTQYF. The CDR3 DNA follows: TGTGCCAGCAGCACCGGACAGGGGGGCACAGATACGCAGTATTTT. The complete variable domain, with remaining parts taken from reference TRBV5-6 and TRBJ2-3, reads DAGVTQSPTHLIKTRGQQVTLRCSPKSGHDTVSWYQQALGQGPQFIFQYYEEEERQRGNFPDRFSGHQFPNYSSELNVNALLLGDSALYLCASSTGQGGTDTQYFGPGTRLTVL.

The CDR3 sequence is CSVGLAANEQFF. DNA of the CDR3: TGCAGCGTTGGACTAGCAGCGAATGAGCAGTTCTTC. The V and J genes are TRBV29-1 and TRBJ2-1, with TRBD2 matching over 7 bases. V dropped 4 bases and J dropped 7; count of bases not matched to a gene: 4. CDR3 length: 12 residues. CDR1 SQVTM and CDR2 ANQGSEA come from the germline V gene.

The rearrangement uses TRBV4-2 and TRBJ1-1, with unresolved D. V shed 1 base and J shed 2 bases, with 8 bases lying between them. Germline V gene sequence: CDR1 LGHNA, CDR2 YNFKEQ. CDR3 size: 14 residues. CDR3 loop: CASSQVGDNTEAFF. The CDR3 coding sequence is TGTGCCAGCAGCCAAGTGGGAGATAACACTGAAGCTTTCTTT.

In this sample, this clonotype turned up a few times. This chain joins TRBV7-9 and TRBJ1-5, with D unresolved. V was clipped by 5 bases and J by 4 bases, with 6 bases between them. Germline assignment: CDR1 SEHNR and CDR2 FQNEAQ (reference sequence). CDR3 length equals 12 residues. The CDR3 DNA reads as TGTGCCAGCAGCCGTCCGAATCAGCCCCAGCATTTT. This encodes CASSRPNQPQHF.